Below, 11 T cell receptor beta chains from the same sample are listed, as sequenced in a study of T cell responses to AZD1222 COVID-19 vaccine. Sequencing was performed with immunoSEQ multiplex PCR; in TCRdb, only in-frame clones are kept and a portion is missing. The sample shows about 100,000 clones, about nine tenths of them seen only once. Sequenced here: peripheral blood, sampled on day 0 of AZD1222 vaccination. All receptors come from an adult in good health.

This sequence joins TRBV7-8 and TRBJ1-1; D might be TRBD1 (6 bases). The CDR3 is 13 amino acids. Germline lookup yields CDR1 SGHVS and CDR2 FQNEAQ. Trimming took 5 bases from V and 5 from J, leaving 12 bases between them. CDR3 sequence (DNA): TGTGCCAGCAGCCGCCAGGGGAGGACTGAAGCTTTCTTT. This sequence encodes CASSRQGRTEAFF.

The chain combines TRBV2 with TRBJ2-2; no clear D. This CDR3 has 13 amino acids. Germline CDR1 reads SNHLY; CDR2 reads FYNNEI. V was trimmed by 1 base and J by 7 bases, leaving 7 bases between them. CDR3 nucleotide sequence: TGTGCCAGCAGTGAAGGAGAGGTCGGGGAGCTGTTTTTT. It codes for CASSEGEVGELFF.

Only one count was recorded for this clone. This rearrangement joins TRBV6-5 to TRBJ1-2; the D is unclear. This CDR3 comprises 15 residues. The germline V and J ends were trimmed by 5 bases and 0 bases, with 13 bases remaining between them. Germline V lookup: CDR1 MNHEY, CDR2 SVGAGI. The CDR3 DNA is TGTGCCAGCAGTAGGACCATTCGAGCTAACTATGGCTACACCTTC. Its translation: CASSRTIRANYGYTF.

This clone was detected once. The chain couples TRBV4-2 to TRBJ2-1; D is perhaps TRBD2 (6 bases). V was cut by 1 base and J by 4 bases, with 11 bases left in between. Germline CDR1 reads LGHNA; CDR2 reads YNFKEQ. The length of the CDR3 is 15 residues. The CDR3 nucleotides are TGTGCCAGCAGCCAAGTCGGGACTCGGTACAATGAGCAGTTCTTC. It yields the protein CASSQVGTRYNEQFF.

The chain combines TRBV19 with TRBJ2-3, with D possibly matching TRBD2 (6 bases). V lost 3 bases and J lost 1, with 14 bases in between. CDR3 length equals 16 residues. Germline V gives CDR1 LNHDA, CDR2 SQIVND (reference sequence). The CDR3 nucleotides are TGTGCCAGTAGTATTATGGGACTGCTGGGCACAGATACGCAGTATTTT. It translates to CASSIMGLLGTDTQYF.

The V call is TRBV9, the J call TRBJ1-4; no firm D call. The CDR3 loop spans 14 amino acids. Germline V gene sequence: CDR1 SGDLS, CDR2 YYNGEE. Deletions cut 0 bases from V and 8 bases from J, with 11 bases between. The CDR3: CASSVGGGEEKLFF. The DNA for the CDR3 is TGTGCCAGCAGCGTAGGGGGTGGGGAGGAAAAACTGTTTTTT.

The genes are TRBV6-6 and TRBJ1-2; D not certain. V was pared by 7 bases and J by 3 bases, with 12 bases between. This CDR3 spans 13 amino acids. The germline CDR1 and CDR2 sequences are MNHNY and SVGAGI (reference sequence). In DNA, the CDR3 is TGTGCCAGCACCGCCCCCACGGACTATGGCTACACCTTC. Its translation: CASTAPTDYGYTF.

The rearrangement joins TRBV19 to TRBJ1-4, with D possibly being TRBD1 (6 bases). Germline CDR1 is LNHDA and CDR2 is SQIVND (reference sequence). Trimming pared 7 bases from V and 7 bases from J, leaving 19 bases between. CDR3 size: 15 residues. For the CDR3, the DNA is TGTGCCAGTACCGACGGGGGCCAGGGCAGTGAAAAACTGTTTTTT. It translates to CASTDGGQGSEKLFF.

The chain combines TRBV6-1 with TRBJ2-1; 8 bases line up with TRBD1. V lost 2 bases, J lost 7 bases, and 4 bases stayed unmatched. This CDR3 is built from 14 residues. CDR1 MNHNS and CDR2 SASEGT come from the germline V gene. For the CDR3, the DNA is TGTGCCAGCAGTGAACCATACAGGGGGAATGAGCAGTTCTTC. Encoded protein: CASSEPYRGNEQFF.

This rearrangement joins TRBV6-1 to TRBJ2-7; D might be TRBD1 (6 bases). CDR3 length equals 14 residues. The germline CDR1 and CDR2 sequences are MNHNS and SASEGT. V was cut by 3 bases and J by 2 bases, with 11 bases left in between. CDR3 in amino acids: CASSDRGGTYEQYF. The CDR3, as DNA: TGTGCCAGCAGTGACAGGGGTGGGACCTACGAGCAGTACTTC.

V and J are TRBV6-5 and TRBJ1-2; the D gene is possibly TRBD1 (6 bases). CDR3 size: 15 residues. Germline V gives CDR1 MNHEY, CDR2 SVGAGI. Trimming stripped 8 bases from V and 2 bases from J, with 18 bases between. The CDR3 region is CASRGYGGANYGYTF. CDR3 DNA sequence: TGTGCCAGCCGGGGATACGGGGGGGCGAACTATGGCTACACCTTC.